This paragraph reports one T cell receptor beta chain. The data were taken from a study of cytomegalovirus exposure and HLA in healthy donors. The V gene's germline CDR1 is SGHKS and CDR2 YYEKEE (reference sequence). The CDR3 totals 16 residues. Trimming removed 4 bases from V and 1 base from J, with 17 bases in between. In the PCR, 60 Vbeta and 13 Jbeta primers were used. Produced via immunoSEQ multiplex PCR; TCRdb's table is partial and in-frame only. The repertoire has 200,000 or so clones, nearly 80% of them found once; the top ten carry around 6%. The clonotype originates from a woman in her 30s in good health and CMV-seropositive. The sequenced material came from PBMCs. The chain is built from TRBV5-5 and TRBJ1-1; D is uncertain. CDR3 bases: TGTGCCAGCAGCCCCCGACGGGTGGAGACGAACACTGAAGCTTTCTTT. It specifies CASSPRRVETNTEAFF.